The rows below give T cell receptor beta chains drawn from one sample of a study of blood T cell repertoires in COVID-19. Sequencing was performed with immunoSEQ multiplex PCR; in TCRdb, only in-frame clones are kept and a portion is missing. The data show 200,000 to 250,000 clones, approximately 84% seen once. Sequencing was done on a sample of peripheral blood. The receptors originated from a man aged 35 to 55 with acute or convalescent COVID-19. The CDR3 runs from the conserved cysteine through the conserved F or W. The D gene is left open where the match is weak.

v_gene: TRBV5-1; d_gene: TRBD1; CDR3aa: CASSLRDRVGTEAFF
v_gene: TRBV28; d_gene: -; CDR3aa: CAIGNYGYTF
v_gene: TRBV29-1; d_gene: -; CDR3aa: CSVLEQGPFSNQPQHF
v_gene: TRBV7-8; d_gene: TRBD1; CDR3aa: CASSSVQGENSPLHF
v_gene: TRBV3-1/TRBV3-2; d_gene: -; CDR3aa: CASSQQGRGANVLTF
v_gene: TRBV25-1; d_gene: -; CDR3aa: CASGEEGLISGNTIYF
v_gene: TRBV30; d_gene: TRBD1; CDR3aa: CAWARDRERGANEKLFF
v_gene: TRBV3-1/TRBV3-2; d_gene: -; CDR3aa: CASSAPSLDSEKLFF
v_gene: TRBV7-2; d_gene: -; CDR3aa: CASSLVYEGAAFF
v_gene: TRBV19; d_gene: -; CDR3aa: CASRAIDMGRSAPEAFF
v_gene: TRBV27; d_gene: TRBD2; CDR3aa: CASSSSLAGGSYNEQFF
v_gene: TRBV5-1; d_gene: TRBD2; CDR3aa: CASSWTSGSDTQYF
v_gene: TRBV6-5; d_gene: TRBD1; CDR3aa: CASSYIDRGNTEAFF
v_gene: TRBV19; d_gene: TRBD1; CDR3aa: CASSIWDRYSNTGELFF
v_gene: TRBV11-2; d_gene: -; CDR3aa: CASRPLLGAALETQYF
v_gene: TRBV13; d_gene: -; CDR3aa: CASSLSSIDEQFF
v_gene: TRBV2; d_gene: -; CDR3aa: CASRSMGTDTQYF
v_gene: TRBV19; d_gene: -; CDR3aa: CASSNPPLPLSTF
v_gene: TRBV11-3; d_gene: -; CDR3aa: CASSQGSSSYEQYF
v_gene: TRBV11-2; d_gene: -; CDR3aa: CASSLRGNQPQHF
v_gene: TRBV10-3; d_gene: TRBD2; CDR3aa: CAISQRGAGGQDEQFF
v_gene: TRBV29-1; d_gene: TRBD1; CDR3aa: CSGQGADYGYTF
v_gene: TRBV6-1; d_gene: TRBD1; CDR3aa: CASSVLSGTGKDTQYF
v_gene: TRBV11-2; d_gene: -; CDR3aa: CASSLAPGRDAFF
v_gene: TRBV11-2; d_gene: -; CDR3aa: CATVPGWGNTEAFF
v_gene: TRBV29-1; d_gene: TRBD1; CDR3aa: CSVHSPGQGGYGYTF
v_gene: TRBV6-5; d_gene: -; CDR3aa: CASRGIPGPNSPLHF
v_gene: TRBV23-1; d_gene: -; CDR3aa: CADSPLAGTNEKLFF
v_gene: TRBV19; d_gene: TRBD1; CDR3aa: CASSDSGTGKRNTIYF
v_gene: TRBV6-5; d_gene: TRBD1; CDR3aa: CASSYGTGGNSPLHF
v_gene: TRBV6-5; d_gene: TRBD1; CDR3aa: CASSYSDRGATEAFF
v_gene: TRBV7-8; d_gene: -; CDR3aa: CASSSPKTGRNSGNTIYF